This T cell receptor (beta chain) was documented in a study of CD8 T cells in Susac syndrome. V lost 0 bases and J lost 6, with 18 bases in between. The length of the CDR3 is 17 residues. CDR1 and CDR2 from the germline V gene are SGHRS and YFSETQ. TCR beta sequencing covered blood CD8+ and CD4+ T cells. RNA totalling 0.5 to 1 ug underwent reverse transcription with random hexamers. TCRdb recomputed calls from the immunoSEQ multiplex PCR reads with MiXCR, one row per CDR3 protein. The table includes about 120,000 distinct CDR3 sequences, 90% to 95% detected once. This receptor was taken from a human donor with multiple sclerosis. Sequences were obtained from CD4+ T cells from PBMCs. The genes are TRBV5-1 and TRBJ2-2; no clear D gene. Here the CDR3 DNA reads TGCGCCAGCAGCTTGGATGTGCTGAGGACGCGCGCCGGGGAGCTGTTTTTT. Protein sequence: CASSLDVLRTRAGELFF.